This T cell receptor (beta chain) stems from a study of siplizumab effects on memory and regulatory T cells. Method: immunoSEQ multiplex PCR; TCRdb's copy keeps in-frame clones and lacks some. The data contain some 63,000 clones, just over 95% of them singletons. This CDR3 has 16 amino acids. Germline V gene sequence: CDR1 SGDLS, CDR2 YYNGEE. Trimming at V came to 4 bases and at J to 4 bases, leaving 9 bases not matched to a gene. The TCR was taken from a human donor in good health. J is TRBJ2-2 and V is TRBV9, with 8 bases lining up with TRBD2. Sequencing was performed on naive CD8+ T cells sorted from blood. CDR3: CASSFGLADTTGELFF. CDR3 DNA: TGTGCCAGCAGCTTTGGACTAGCTGACACCACCGGGGAGCTGTTTTTT.